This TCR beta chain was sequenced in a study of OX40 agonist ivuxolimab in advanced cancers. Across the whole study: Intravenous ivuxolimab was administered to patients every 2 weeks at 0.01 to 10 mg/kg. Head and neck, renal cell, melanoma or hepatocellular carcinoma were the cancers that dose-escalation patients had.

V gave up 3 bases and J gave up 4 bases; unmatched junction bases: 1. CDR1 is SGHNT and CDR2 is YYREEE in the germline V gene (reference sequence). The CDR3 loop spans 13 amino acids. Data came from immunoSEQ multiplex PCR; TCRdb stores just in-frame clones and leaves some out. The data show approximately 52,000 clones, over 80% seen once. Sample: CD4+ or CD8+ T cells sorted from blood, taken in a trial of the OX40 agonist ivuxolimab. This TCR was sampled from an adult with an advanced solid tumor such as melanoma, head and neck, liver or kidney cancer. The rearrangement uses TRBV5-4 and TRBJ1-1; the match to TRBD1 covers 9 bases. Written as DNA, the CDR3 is TGTGCCAGCAGCTCGGACAGGGGCACTGAAGCTTTCTTT. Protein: CASSSDRGTEAFF.